This TCR beta chain derives from a study of blood T cells in healthy people across ages. Points from the study as a whole: Significant beta diversity loss was already apparent by age roughly 43, declining roughly linearly.

From germline, CDR1 is MNHNY and CDR2 SVGAGI (reference sequence). CDR3 size: 12 residues. V was clipped by 7 bases and J by 0 bases, with 6 bases between them. Comment on this clonotype: Its antigen is undetermined.

Primed by a sample-barcoded 5' primer and a J-beta primer mix, a second PCR proceeded for about 6 to 12 cycles. One entry per CDR3 protein results from TCRdb running MiXCR on the 5' RACE reads. The table records over 950,000 distinct CDR3 sequences, roughly 51% of them present only once. The chain joins TRBV6-6 to TRBJ1-1; D remains ambiguous. The material sequenced was blood. The sequence was collected from a woman aged 60-75 years in good health. The CDR3 sequence is CASINMNTEAFF. The CDR3 coding sequence is TGTGCCAGCATAAACATGAACACTGAAGCTTTCTTT.